A selection of T cell receptor beta chains follows, all from one sample in a study of blood T cell repertoires in COVID-19. The method was immunoSEQ multiplex PCR; TCRdb's version includes in-frame clones alone and lacks a portion of them. The table records 130,000 to 150,000 clones, over 75% of them present only once. What was sequenced was peripheral blood. The receptors were gathered from a man in his 60s with active or convalescent COVID-19. CDR3s include the opening cysteine and the closing phenylalanine or tryptophan. D genes are given only for firm matches. For some rows the clone size is stated as once, few or many, or as a class when expanded; others skip it.

d_gene	v_gene	abundance	j_gene	CDR3nt	CDR3aa
-	TRBV20-1	-	TRBJ2-7	TGCAGTGCTAGTCCTGGGGGCATCTACGAGCAGTACTTC	CSASPGGIYEQYF
-	TRBV6-5	few	TRBJ1-1	TGTGCCACTACGGACAGATACACTGAAGCTTTCTTT	CATTDRYTEAFF
-	TRBV12-5	once	TRBJ1-1	TGTGCTAGTGCCGAGAGCAGACTTGAAGCTTTCTTT	CASAESRLEAFF
TRBD2	TRBV25-1	-	TRBJ2-3	TGTGCCAGCAGTGGACGACTAGCGGGAGTCACAGATACGCAGTATTTT	CASSGRLAGVTDTQYF
TRBD2	TRBV5-1	few	TRBJ2-2	TGCGCCAGCAGCTTGGGGACTAGCGGCCCCCTAGGGGCCGGGGAGCTGTTTTTT	CASSLGTSGPLGAGELFF
-	TRBV15	-	TRBJ1-2	TGTGCCACCAGCAGAGACAGCTATGGCTACACCTTC	CATSRDSYGYTF
TRBD2	TRBV3-1/TRBV3-2	-	TRBJ2-3	TGTGCCAGCAGCGGTCCTTCGGGGACTAGCGGGTTAAGCACAGATACGCAGTATTTT	CASSGPSGTSGLSTDTQYF
TRBD1	TRBV6-2/TRBV6-3	-	TRBJ1-2	TGTGCCAGCAGTTACTCGATGATAGACAGGGTTAATGGCTACACCTTC	CASSYSMIDRVNGYTF
TRBD2	TRBV4-2	-	TRBJ2-7	TGTGCCAGCAGCCAAGGGGGGGGTAACTCCTACGAGCAGTACTTC	CASSQGGGNSYEQYF
TRBD1	TRBV6-6	-	TRBJ1-2	TGTGCCAGCAGTCCGAGGACAGGGAACTATGGCTACACCTTC	CASSPRTGNYGYTF
TRBD2	TRBV9	-	TRBJ2-3	TGTGCCAGCAGCTGGACTAGCGGAAGCACAGATACGCAGTATTTT	CASSWTSGSTDTQYF
-	TRBV6-6	-	TRBJ2-3	TGTGCCAGCAGTTACCGACTAGACGATACGCAGTATTTT	CASSYRLDDTQYF
TRBD1	TRBV18	-	TRBJ2-7	TGTGCCAGCTCACCAAACAGGGGAAACGAGCAGTACTTC	CASSPNRGNEQYF
TRBD1	TRBV2	-	TRBJ1-5	TGTGCCAGCGGGGACAGGGCCCCCATGGTTCAGCCCCAGCATTTT	CASGDRAPMVQPQHF
TRBD2	TRBV9	-	TRBJ2-1	TGTGCCAGCAGCGTCCTACTAGCGGGCGAATACAATGAGCAGTTCTTC	CASSVLLAGEYNEQFF
-	TRBV18	-	TRBJ2-7	TGTGCCAGCTCACCCCCAGGGTCGTACGAGCAGTACTTC	CASSPPGSYEQYF
TRBD1	TRBV10-3	once	TRBJ1-1	TGTGCCATCAGTGAACCCACAGGGGGCGGAAACACTGAAGCTTTCTTT	CAISEPTGGGNTEAFF
-	TRBV12-3/TRBV12-4	-	TRBJ1-3	TGTGCCAGCAGTCTTACAGGGGGAAACACCATATATTTT	CASSLTGGNTIYF
-	TRBV15	-	TRBJ1-1	TGTGCCACCAGCCTCAGTGACACTGAAGCTTTCTTT	CATSLSDTEAFF
-	TRBV6-6	few	TRBJ2-7	TGTGCCAGCAGTTACTCTCTCTACGAGCAGTACTTC	CASSYSLYEQYF
-	TRBV6-5	-	TRBJ1-3	TGTGCCAGCAGTTATGGGGGGGGGCCTGGAAACACCATATATTTT	CASSYGGGPGNTIYF
TRBD2	TRBV7-9	-	TRBJ2-3	TGTGCCAGCAGCTTATATAGCGGGAGTACAGATACGCAGTATTTT	CASSLYSGSTDTQYF
-	TRBV29-1	-	TRBJ2-1	TGCAGCGTTTTCGGTAGTGCATACAATGAGCAGTTCTTC	CSVFGSAYNEQFF
-	TRBV10-3	once	TRBJ2-2	TGTGCCATCAGTCTACTAAGCCCTGAACGCACCGGGGAGCTGTTTTTT	CAISLLSPERTGELFF
-	TRBV4-2	-	TRBJ2-3	TGTGCCAGCAGCCAAGATCGTTCCGGGAGCATAGGAACAGATACGCAGTATTTT	CASSQDRSGSIGTDTQYF
-	TRBV24-1	-	TRBJ2-3	TGTGCCACCAGTGATCCGATGACTCTCACAGATACGCAGTATTTT	CATSDPMTLTDTQYF
TRBD2	TRBV11-3	-	TRBJ2-1	TGTGCCAGCAGCTCGCAGGTAGCGGGTATGGGCAATGAGCAGTTCTTC	CASSSQVAGMGNEQFF
-	TRBV7-6	once	TRBJ2-1	TGTGCCAGCAGCCCCCGGGCCGGGGGACCGACCTACAATGAGCAGTTCTTC	CASSPRAGGPTYNEQFF
TRBD2	TRBV5-1	once	TRBJ2-7	TGCGCCAGCAGCTTTTGGACTAGCGGGAGGAGTAGAAAAGGCGAGCAGTACTTC	CASSFWTSGRSRKGEQYF
TRBD2	TRBV6-6	-	TRBJ2-1	TGTGCCAGCAGTCCGGAACGCGGACTAGCGGACCTGAGCTCCTACAATGAGCAGTTCTTC	CASSPERGLADLSSYNEQFF
-	TRBV2	-	TRBJ2-4	TGTGCCAGCAGTCTTGAGGACATTCAGTACTTC	CASSLEDIQYF
-	TRBV29-1	-	TRBJ1-2	TGCAGCGTCCCCCGGGGGGCAGGGAATGGCTACACCTTC	CSVPRGAGNGYTF
-	TRBV27	-	TRBJ1-1	TGTGCCAGCAGTTTCGCCGGGAAGAACACTGAAGCTTTCTTT	CASSFAGKNTEAFF
-	TRBV9	-	TRBJ1-1	TGTGCCAGCAGCGTTAACACGAACACTGAAGCTTTCTTT	CASSVNTNTEAFF
TRBD2	TRBV5-1	few	TRBJ2-7	TGCGCCAGCAGCTCGACTAGCGGGGGCCACGAGCAGTACTTC	CASSSTSGGHEQYF
-	TRBV9	-	TRBJ1-3	TGTGCCAGCAGCGTCGCAACGAGGAGCTCTGGAAACACCATATATTTT	CASSVATRSSGNTIYF